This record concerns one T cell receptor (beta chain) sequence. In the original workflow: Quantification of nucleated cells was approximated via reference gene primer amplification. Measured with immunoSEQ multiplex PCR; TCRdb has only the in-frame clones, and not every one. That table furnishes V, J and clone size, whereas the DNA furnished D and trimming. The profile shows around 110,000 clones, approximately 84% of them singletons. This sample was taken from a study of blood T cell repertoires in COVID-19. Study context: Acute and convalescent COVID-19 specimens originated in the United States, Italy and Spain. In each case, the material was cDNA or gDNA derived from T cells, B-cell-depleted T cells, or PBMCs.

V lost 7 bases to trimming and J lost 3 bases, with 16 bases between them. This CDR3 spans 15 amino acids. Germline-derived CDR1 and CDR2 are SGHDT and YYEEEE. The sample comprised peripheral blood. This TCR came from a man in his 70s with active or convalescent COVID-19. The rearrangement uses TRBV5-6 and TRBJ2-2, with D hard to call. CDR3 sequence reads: CASSLPRSDTGELFF. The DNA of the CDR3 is TGTGCCAGCTCTCTACCCCGTTCCGACACCGGGGAGCTGTTTTTT.